The 20 T cell receptor beta chains reported below all come from one sample, sequenced in a study of T cell responses to AZD1222 COVID-19 vaccine. The protocol was immunoSEQ multiplex PCR, while the TCRdb copy is restricted to in-frame clones and leaves out a portion. The data contain some 110,000 clones, almost 95% of them singletons. Sequences were derived from peripheral blood, sampled 28 days after the second AZD1222 dose. The receptors derive from an adult who received the AZD1222 COVID-19 vaccine.

The chain couples TRBV10-3 to TRBJ1-5, with a weak D call TRBD1 (6 bases). V was clipped by 8 bases and J by 0 bases, with 14 bases between them. Germline assignment: CDR1 ENHRY and CDR2 SYGVKD. The CDR3 spans 15 residues. The CDR3 sequence: CAICWDNFSNQPQHF. CDR3 nucleotide sequence: TGTGCCATCTGCTGGGACAACTTTAGCAATCAGCCCCAGCATTTT.

The J gene is TRBJ1-1, the V gene TRBV27, with D maybe TRBD1 (5 bases). The ends were cut back, 9 bases at V and 3 bases at J, with 20 bases in the middle. Germline V gene lookup returns CDR1 MNHEY and CDR2 SMNVEV (reference sequence). The CDR3 has 15 amino acids. This CDR3 is CASSPGGEWDTEAFF. The CDR3 nucleotides are TGTGCCAGTTCCCCCGGGGGGGAATGGGACACTGAAGCTTTCTTT.

The CDR3 coding sequence is TGTGCCAGCAGCCGCGCGCCGGGACTGTTCTCTGGGGCCAACGTCCTGACTTTC. This gives the protein CASSRAPGLFSGANVLTF. The V gene is TRBV14, the J gene TRBJ2-6; D is possibly TRBD2 (6 bases). The CDR3 is made up of 18 amino acids. Germline V gene lookup returns CDR1 SGHDN and CDR2 FVKESK. The germline V and J ends were trimmed by 4 bases and 0 bases, with 16 bases remaining between them. Full variable domain (missing parts from reference TRBV14 and TRBJ2-6): EAGVTQFPSHSVIEKGQTVTLRCDPISGHDNLYWYRRVMGKEIKFLLHFVKESKQDESGMPNNRFLAERTGGTYSTLKVQPAELEDSGVYFCASSRAPGLFSGANVLTFGAGSRLTVL.

This chain connects TRBV2 to TRBJ2-3, with 7 bases aligning to TRBD1. Trimming took 4 bases from V and 3 from J; bases not matched to a gene: 1. In germline, CDR1 is SNHLY, CDR2 FYNNEI. CDR3 length: 13 amino acids. The CDR3 region is CASSGQGTDTQYF. The CDR3 nucleotides read TGTGCCAGCAGTGGACAGGGTACAGATACGCAGTATTTT. The full variable domain, completed using reference TRBV2 and TRBJ2-3, is EPEVTQTPSHQVTQMGQEVILRCVPISNHLYFYWYRQILGQKVEFLVSFYNNEISEKSEIFDDQFSVERPDGSNFTLKIRSTKLEDSAMYFCASSGQGTDTQYFGPGTRLTVL.

This clone was counted a single time. The chain combines TRBV14 with TRBJ2-2, with TRBD1 matching over 7 bases. The ends lost 4 bases at V and 3 bases at J; junction bases unmatched: 5. CDR3 length: 15 residues. Looked up from germline, CDR1 is SGHDN and CDR2 is FVKESK. CDR3 sequence reads: CASSPRQGDTGELFF. The CDR3 DNA sequence: TGTGCCAGCAGCCCGCGACAGGGAGACACCGGGGAGCTGTTTTTT.

This clone was detected only a few times. The gene calls are TRBV27 and TRBJ2-1, with 9 bases identical to TRBD1. This CDR3 has 15 residues. Germline V gene sequence: CDR1 MNHEY, CDR2 SMNVEV (reference sequence). The junction had 15 bases not matched to a gene; V was cut back by 6 bases and J by 12 bases. The CDR3 reads CASRRTGDYPQGQFF. The DNA of the CDR3 is TGTGCCAGCAGAAGGACAGGGGATTACCCCCAGGGGCAGTTCTTC.

In its sample, this clone was seen once. V and J are TRBV10-1 and TRBJ1-5; D is undetermined. The ends were cut back, 6 bases at V and 1 base at J, with 4 bases in the middle. This CDR3 contains 12 residues. The germline gives CDR1 WNHNN, CDR2 SYGVQD (reference sequence). CDR3 protein: CASSDSNQPQHF. CDR3 DNA: TGCGCCAGCAGCGACAGCAATCAGCCCCAGCATTTT.

The CDR3 loop is CSHMQGGTPQETQYF. CDR3 sequence (DNA): TGCAGCCACATGCAAGGGGGGACTCCACAAGAGACCCAGTACTTC. This rearrangement joins TRBV29-1 to TRBJ2-5; D could derive from TRBD1 or TRBD2 (6 bases each). The length of the CDR3 is 15 residues. Trimming took off 8 bases at V and 2 bases at J, with 21 bases between the two ends. Per the germline V gene, CDR1 is SQVTM and CDR2 is ANQGSEA.

The chain carries TRBV29-1 and TRBJ2-7; the D is unclear. The CDR3 consists of 13 residues. The germline CDR1 and CDR2 sequences are SQVTM and ANQGSEA. Trimming removed 8 bases at V and 6 bases at J, with 20 bases between. The CDR3 loop is CSHGSSDHGEQYF. Written as DNA, the CDR3 is TGCAGCCACGGAAGTTCTGATCACGGCGAGCAGTACTTC.

This clone came up once. The rearrangement links TRBV3-1 (or the pseudogene TRBV3-2) to TRBJ1-2; D perhaps matches TRBD1 (5 bases). Germline values: CDR1 LGHDT, CDR2 YNNKEL (reference sequence). There are 14 residues in the CDR3. Trimming took off 1 base at V and 4 bases at J, with 10 bases between the two ends. CDR3 DNA: TGTGCCAGCAGCCAAGGTCAGGGTGTCTATGGCTACACCTTC. Its protein product is CASSQGQGVYGYTF.

V is TRBV28 and J is TRBJ2-1, with 9 bases aligning to TRBD2. The J segment lost 9 bases and the V segment lost 5 bases, leaving 11 bases of the junction unmatched. From germline, CDR1 is MDHEN and CDR2 SYDVKM. CDR3 length equals 15 residues. CDR3 region: CASSPRIAGVFEQFF. The DNA of the CDR3 is TGTGCCAGCAGTCCCAGGATAGCGGGAGTATTTGAGCAGTTCTTC.

The chain carries TRBV21-1 and TRBJ2-2; the table names TRBD2, a call not compared with the DNA. TRBV21-1 is listed as a pseudogene. The CDR3 length is 16 residues. As DNA, the CDR3 is TGTGCCAGCAGCAAGCTAGCACGGGAAAACACCGGGGAGCTGTTTTTT. This codes for CASSKLARENTGELFF.

The J gene is TRBJ1-2, the V gene TRBV8-1. TRBV8-1 is annotated as a pseudogene. This CDR3 comprises 15 residues. This CDR3 reads CGNGNFDSRTYGYTF. Written as DNA, the CDR3 is TGTGGCAATGGTAATTTTGATAGCCGAACCTATGGCTACACCTTC.

The chain carries TRBV6-5 and TRBJ1-1, with D tentatively TRBD1 (5 bases). CDR1 and CDR2 (germline): MNHEY, SVGAGI. The CDR3 runs 15 residues. V was trimmed by 6 bases and J by 5 bases, leaving 19 bases between them. CDR3 nucleotides: TGTGCCAGCAGGCCCGCGGGGGTGAAATGGACTGAAGCTTTCTTT. Protein: CASRPAGVKWTEAFF.

This clone was found once. At the DNA level, this CDR3 is encoded by other sequences in the same sample as well. This chain links TRBV18 with TRBJ2-5; 15 bases line up with TRBD2. The CDR3 length is 16 residues. Looked up from germline, CDR1 is KGHSH and CDR2 is LQKENI. V gave up 3 bases and J gave up 2 bases; unmatched junction bases: 1. The CDR3 DNA follows: TGTGCCAGCTCACCGGGACTAGCGGGAGGACAAGAGACCCAGTACTTC. This translates into CASSPGLAGGQETQYF.

The V gene is TRBV10-3, the J gene TRBJ2-2; 8 bases are shared with TRBD1. The V gene's germline CDR1 is ENHRY and CDR2 SYGVKD. The V gene end was trimmed by 0 bases and the J gene end by 1 base; junction bases not matched to a gene: 16. The length of the CDR3 is 21 residues. The CDR3 nucleotides read TGTGCCATCAGTGAGTCGCGGGTCGGAAGGCAGGGGGCTTTGAACACCGGGGAGCTGTTTTTT. This encodes CAISESRVGRQGALNTGELFF.

The chain employs TRBV30 and TRBJ2-1; 11 nucleotides agree with TRBD2. Unmatched junction bases numbered 4, after V lost 2 bases and J lost 7 bases. This CDR3 comprises 14 residues. CDR1 and CDR2 from the germline V gene are GTSNPN and SVGIG (reference sequence). The CDR3 coding sequence is TGTGCCTGGAGTTTAGCGGGAGGGTGGAATGAGCAGTTCTTC. Translating gives CAWSLAGGWNEQFF.

V gene TRBV16 combines with J gene TRBJ1-2, with TRBD1 identical over 10 bases. The J segment lost 7 bases and the V segment lost 4 bases, leaving 6 bases of the junction unmatched. CDR1 and CDR2 from the germline V gene are KGHSY and FQNENV. CDR3 size: 14 residues. The CDR3 sequence is CASSPLGTGVGYTF. For the CDR3, the DNA is TGTGCCAGCAGCCCCCTTGGGACAGGGGTTGGCTACACCTTC.

The rearrangement joins TRBV30 to TRBJ2-1, with 9 bases aligning to TRBD1. V dropped 5 bases and J dropped 3; count of bases not matched to a gene: 8. CDR1 and CDR2 from the germline V gene are GTSNPN and SVGIG (reference sequence). The CDR3 consists of 15 residues. CDR3 region: CAWPGTGIFYNEQFF. Here the CDR3 DNA reads TGTGCCTGGCCTGGGACAGGGATTTTCTACAATGAGCAGTTCTTC.

The V gene is TRBV6-1, the J gene TRBJ2-1; TRBD1 matches at 7 bases. Germline V gene data show CDR1 as MNHNS and CDR2 as SASEGT. V dropped 1 base and J dropped 5; count of bases not matched to a gene: 5. This CDR3 has 15 amino acids. DNA of the CDR3: TGTGCCAGCAGTGAAGGGACAGGTGCTAACAATGAGCAGTTCTTC. It encodes CASSEGTGANNEQFF.